The clone carrying this T cell receptor beta chain has a count of ten or more. Its specificity is not known. This entry belongs to a study of T cell repertoires in cytomegalovirus infection. The V gene's germline CDR1 is SGHTA and CDR2 FQGNSA. Between the trimmed V and J ends, which lost 7 bases and 2 bases, there was a span of 15 bases. This CDR3 has 14 amino acids. Each CDR3 protein is one row after TCRdb ran MiXCR on the reads. The repertoire holds more than 20,000 distinct CDR3 sequences, with 42% as singletons. The specimen was CD8+ T cells from cultured PBMCs, collected from culture after CMV antigen stimulation. The genes are TRBV7-2 and TRBJ2-7; no clear D gene. This receptor was taken from a human donor in good health (CMV status not recorded). Some clones in this sample may be carry-over from other donors' samples. The CDR3 DNA reads TGTGCCAGCACCCCCGGGCCTTCTACCTACGAGCAGTACTTC. This gives the protein CASTPGPSTYEQYF.